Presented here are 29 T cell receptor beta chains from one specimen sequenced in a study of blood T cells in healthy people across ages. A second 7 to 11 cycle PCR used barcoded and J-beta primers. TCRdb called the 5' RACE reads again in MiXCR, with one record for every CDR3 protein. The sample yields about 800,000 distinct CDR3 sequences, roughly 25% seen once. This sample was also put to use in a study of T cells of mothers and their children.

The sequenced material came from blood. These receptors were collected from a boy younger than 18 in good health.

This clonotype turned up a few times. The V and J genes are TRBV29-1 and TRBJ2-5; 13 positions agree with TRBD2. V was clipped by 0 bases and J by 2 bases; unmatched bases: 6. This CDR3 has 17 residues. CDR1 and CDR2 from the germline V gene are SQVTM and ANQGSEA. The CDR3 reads CSVEDYSGLAGQETQYF. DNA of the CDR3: TGCAGCGTTGAAGATTACTCGGGACTAGCGGGACAAGAGACCCAGTACTTC. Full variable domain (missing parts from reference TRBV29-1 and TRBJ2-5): SAVISQKPSRDICQRGTSLTIQCQVDSQVTMMFWYRQQPGQSLTLIATANQGSEATYESGFVIDKFPISRPNLTFSTLTVSNMSPEDSSIYLCSVEDYSGLAGQETQYFGPGTRLLVL.

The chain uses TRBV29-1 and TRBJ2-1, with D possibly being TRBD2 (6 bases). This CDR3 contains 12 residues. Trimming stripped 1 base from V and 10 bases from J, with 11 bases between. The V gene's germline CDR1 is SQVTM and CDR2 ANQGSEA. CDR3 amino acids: CSVEASEEEQFF. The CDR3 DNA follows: TGCAGCGTTGAAGCTAGCGAGGAGGAGCAGTTCTTC.

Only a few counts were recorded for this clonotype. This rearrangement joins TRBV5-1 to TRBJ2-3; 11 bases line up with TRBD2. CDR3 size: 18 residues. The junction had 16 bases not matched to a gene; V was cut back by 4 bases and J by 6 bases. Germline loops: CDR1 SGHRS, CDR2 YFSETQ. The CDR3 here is CASSPRLVAGGPADTQYF. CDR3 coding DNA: TGCGCCAGCAGCCCGCGACTGGTAGCGGGGGGGCCTGCGGATACGCAGTATTTT.

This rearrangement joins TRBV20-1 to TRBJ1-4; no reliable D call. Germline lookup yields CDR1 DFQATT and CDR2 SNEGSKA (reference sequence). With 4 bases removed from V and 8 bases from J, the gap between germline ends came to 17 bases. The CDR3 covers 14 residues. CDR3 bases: TGCAGTGCTATGGTTTTTCCGCAGGTAGAAAAACTGTTTTTT. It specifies CSAMVFPQVEKLFF.

The CDR3 DNA is TGCAGTGCCGCCAGGGCGACTAACTATGGCTACACCTTC. The encoded protein is CSAARATNYGYTF. The chain couples TRBV20-1 to TRBJ1-2, with TRBD1 as a possible D gene (5 bases). CDR1 is DFQATT and CDR2 is SNEGSKA in the germline V gene (reference sequence). V was shortened by 6 bases and J by 0 bases, with 11 bases between the two germline ends. The length of the CDR3 is 13 residues.

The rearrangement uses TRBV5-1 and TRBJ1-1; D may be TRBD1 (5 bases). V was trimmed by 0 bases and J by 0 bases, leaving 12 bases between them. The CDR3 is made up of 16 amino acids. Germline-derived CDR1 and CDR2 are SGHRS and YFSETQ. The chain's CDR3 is CASSLAGGEMNTEAFF. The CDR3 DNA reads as TGCGCCAGCAGCTTGGCCGGAGGGGAAATGAACACTGAAGCTTTCTTT. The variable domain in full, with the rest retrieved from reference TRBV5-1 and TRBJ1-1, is KAGVTQTPRYLIKTRGQQVTLSCSPISGHRSVSWYQQTPGQGLQFLFEYFSETQRNKGNFPGRFSGRQFSNSRSEMNVSTLELGDSALYLCASSLAGGEMNTEAFFGQGTRLTVV.

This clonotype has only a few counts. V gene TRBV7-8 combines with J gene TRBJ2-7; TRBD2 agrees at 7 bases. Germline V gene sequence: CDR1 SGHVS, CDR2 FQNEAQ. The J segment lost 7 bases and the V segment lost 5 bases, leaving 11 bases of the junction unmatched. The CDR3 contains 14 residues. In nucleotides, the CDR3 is TGTGCCAGCAGCCCAGTTGCGGGAGTGAGAGAGCAGTACTTC. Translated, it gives CASSPVAGVREQYF.

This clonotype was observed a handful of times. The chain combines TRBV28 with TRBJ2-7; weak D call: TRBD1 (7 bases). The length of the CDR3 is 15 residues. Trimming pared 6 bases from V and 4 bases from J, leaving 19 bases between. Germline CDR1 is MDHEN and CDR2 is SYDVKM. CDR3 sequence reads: CASSTTGAGGYEQYF. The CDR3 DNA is TGTGCCAGCAGCACAACAGGGGCCGGGGGTTACGAGCAGTACTTC.

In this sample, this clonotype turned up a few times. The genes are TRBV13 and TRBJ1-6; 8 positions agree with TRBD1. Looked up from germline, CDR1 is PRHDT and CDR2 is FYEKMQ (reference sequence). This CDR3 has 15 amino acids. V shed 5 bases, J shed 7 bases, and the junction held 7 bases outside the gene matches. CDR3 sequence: CASSPGQGTNSPLHF. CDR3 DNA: TGTGCCAGCAGCCCCGGACAGGGAACCAATTCACCCCTCCACTTT.

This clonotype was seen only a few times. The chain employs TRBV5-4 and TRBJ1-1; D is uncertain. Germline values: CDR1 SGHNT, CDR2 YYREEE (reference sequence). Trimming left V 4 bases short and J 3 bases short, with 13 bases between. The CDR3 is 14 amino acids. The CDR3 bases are TGTGCCAGCAGCCCGACCTCCCTGGACACTGAAGCTTTCTTT. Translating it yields CASSPTSLDTEAFF.

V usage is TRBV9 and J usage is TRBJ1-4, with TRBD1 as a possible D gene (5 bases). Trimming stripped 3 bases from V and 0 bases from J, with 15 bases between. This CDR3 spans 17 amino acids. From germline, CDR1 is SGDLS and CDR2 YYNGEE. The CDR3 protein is CASSEGCQSATNEKLFF. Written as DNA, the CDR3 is TGTGCCAGCAGCGAGGGGTGCCAGTCGGCAACTAATGAAAAACTGTTTTTT.

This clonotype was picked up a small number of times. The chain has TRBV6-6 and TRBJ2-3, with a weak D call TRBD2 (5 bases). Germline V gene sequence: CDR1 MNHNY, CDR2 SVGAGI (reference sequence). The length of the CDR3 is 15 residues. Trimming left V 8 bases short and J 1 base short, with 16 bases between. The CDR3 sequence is CASSKGLAGTDTQYF. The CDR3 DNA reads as TGTGCCAGCTCCAAAGGGCTAGCTGGCACAGATACGCAGTATTTT.

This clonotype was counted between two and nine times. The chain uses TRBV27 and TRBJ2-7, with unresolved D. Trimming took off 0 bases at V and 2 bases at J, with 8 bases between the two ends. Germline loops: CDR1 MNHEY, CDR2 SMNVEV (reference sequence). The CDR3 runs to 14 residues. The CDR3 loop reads CASSLSHSTYEQYF. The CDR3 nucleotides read TGTGCCAGCAGTTTATCCCACAGTACCTACGAGCAGTACTTC.

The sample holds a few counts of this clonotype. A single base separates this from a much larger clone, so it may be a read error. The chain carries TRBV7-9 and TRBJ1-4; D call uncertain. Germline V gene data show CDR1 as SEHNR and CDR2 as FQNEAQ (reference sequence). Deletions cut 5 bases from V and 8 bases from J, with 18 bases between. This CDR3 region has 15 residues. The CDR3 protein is CASSEMGILGEKLFF. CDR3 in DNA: TGTGCCAGCAGCGAGATGGGGATACTGGGAGAAAAACTGTTTTTT.

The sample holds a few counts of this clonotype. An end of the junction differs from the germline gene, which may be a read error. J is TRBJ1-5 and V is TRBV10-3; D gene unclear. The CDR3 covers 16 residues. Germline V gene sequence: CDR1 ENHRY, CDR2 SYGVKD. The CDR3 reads CAITGRRGQANKPQHF. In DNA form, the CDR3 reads TGTGCCATCACGGGCCGGCGAGGGCAGGCCAATAAGCCCCAGCATTTT.

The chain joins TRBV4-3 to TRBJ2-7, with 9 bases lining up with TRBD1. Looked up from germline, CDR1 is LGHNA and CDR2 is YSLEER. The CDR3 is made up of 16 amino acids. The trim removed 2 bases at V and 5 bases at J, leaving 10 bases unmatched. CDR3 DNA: TGCGCCAGCAGCCAATACTTCCCGGGACAGGGAAACGAGCAGTACTTC. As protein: CASSQYFPGQGNEQYF.

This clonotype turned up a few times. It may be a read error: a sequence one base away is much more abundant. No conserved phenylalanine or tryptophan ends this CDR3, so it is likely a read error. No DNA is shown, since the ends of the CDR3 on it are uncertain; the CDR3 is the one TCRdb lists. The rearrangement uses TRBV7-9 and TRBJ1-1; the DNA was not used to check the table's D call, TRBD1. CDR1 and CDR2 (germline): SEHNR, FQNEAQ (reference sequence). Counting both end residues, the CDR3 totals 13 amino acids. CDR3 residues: CASSLAVGHLGAS.

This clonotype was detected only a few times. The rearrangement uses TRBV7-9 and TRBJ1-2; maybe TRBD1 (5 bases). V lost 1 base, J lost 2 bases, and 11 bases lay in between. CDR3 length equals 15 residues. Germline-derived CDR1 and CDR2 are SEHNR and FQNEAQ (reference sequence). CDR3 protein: CASSLGIRDNYGYTF. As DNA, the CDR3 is TGTGCCAGCAGCTTAGGGATCAGGGACAACTATGGCTACACCTTC.

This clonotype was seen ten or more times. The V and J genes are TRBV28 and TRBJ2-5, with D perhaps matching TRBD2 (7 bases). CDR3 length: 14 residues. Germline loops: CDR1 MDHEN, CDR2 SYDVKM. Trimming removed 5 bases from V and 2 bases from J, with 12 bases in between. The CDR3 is CASSRGGPQETQYF. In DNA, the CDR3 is TGTGCCAGCAGTCGCGGGGGCCCACAAGAGACCCAGTACTTC.

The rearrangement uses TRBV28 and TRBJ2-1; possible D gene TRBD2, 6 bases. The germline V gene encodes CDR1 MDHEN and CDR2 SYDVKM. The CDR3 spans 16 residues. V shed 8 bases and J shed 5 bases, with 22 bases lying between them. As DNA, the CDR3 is TGTGCCAGCCGACACCAACCTAGCGCAGCCCACAATGAGCAGTTCTTC. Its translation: CASRHQPSAAHNEQFF.

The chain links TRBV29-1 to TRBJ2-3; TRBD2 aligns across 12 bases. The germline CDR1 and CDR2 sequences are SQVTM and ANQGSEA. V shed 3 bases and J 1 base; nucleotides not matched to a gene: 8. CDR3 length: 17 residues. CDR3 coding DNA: TGCAGCGTTGACCCTAGCGGGGGGGCCCGAGGCACAGATACGCAGTATTTT. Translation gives CSVDPSGGARGTDTQYF.

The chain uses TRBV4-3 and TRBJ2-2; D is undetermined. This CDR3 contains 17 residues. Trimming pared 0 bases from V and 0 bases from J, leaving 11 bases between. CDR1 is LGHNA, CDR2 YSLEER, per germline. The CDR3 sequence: CASSQEPVPANTGELFF. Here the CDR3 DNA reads TGCGCCAGCAGCCAAGAACCGGTCCCCGCGAACACCGGGGAGCTGTTTTTT.

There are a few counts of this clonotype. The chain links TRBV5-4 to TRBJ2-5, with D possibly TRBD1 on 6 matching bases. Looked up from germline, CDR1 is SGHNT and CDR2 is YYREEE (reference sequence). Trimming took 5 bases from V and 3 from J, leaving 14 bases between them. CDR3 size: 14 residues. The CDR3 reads CASSLTGIEETQYF. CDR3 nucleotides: TGTGCCAGCAGTTTAACAGGGATTGAAGAGACCCAGTACTTC.

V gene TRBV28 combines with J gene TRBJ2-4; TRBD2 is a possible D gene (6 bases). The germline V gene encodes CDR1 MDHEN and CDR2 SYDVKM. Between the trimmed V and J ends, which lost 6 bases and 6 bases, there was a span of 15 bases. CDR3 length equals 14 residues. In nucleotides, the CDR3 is TGTGCCAGCAGGGCGGGACTCGCGCGAAACATTCAGTACTTC. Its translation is CASRAGLARNIQYF. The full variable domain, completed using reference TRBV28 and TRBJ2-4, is DVKVTQSSRYLVKRTGEKVFLECVQDMDHENMFWYRQDPGLGLRLIYFSYDVKMKEKGDIPEGYSVSREKKERFSLILESASTNQTSMYLCASRAGLARNIQYFGAGTRLSVL.

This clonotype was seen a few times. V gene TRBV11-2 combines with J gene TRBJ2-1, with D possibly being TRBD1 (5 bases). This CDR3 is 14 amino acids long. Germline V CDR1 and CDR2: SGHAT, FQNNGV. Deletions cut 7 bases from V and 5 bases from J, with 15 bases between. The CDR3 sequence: CASNDPDRHNEQFF. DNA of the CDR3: TGTGCCAGCAACGATCCTGACAGACACAATGAGCAGTTCTTC.

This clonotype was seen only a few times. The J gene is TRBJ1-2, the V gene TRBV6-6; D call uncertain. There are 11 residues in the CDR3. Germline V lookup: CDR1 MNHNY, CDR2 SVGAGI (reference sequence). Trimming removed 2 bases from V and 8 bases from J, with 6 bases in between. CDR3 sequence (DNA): TGTGCCAGCAGTTACGGACCCGGCTACACCTTC. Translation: CASSYGPGYTF.

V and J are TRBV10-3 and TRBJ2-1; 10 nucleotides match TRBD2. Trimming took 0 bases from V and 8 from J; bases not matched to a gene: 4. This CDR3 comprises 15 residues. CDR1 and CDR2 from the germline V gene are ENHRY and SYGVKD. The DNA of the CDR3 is TGTGCCATCAGTGAGTCGAGGCTAGCGGGAGATGAGCAGTTCTTC. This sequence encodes CAISESRLAGDEQFF.

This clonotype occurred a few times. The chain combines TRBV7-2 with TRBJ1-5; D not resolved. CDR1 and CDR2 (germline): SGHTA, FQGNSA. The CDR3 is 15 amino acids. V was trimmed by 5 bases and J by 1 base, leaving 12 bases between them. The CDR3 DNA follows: TGTGCCAGCAGCCCGGGGTCAGTAAGCAATCAGCCCCAGCATTTT. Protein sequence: CASSPGSVSNQPQHF.

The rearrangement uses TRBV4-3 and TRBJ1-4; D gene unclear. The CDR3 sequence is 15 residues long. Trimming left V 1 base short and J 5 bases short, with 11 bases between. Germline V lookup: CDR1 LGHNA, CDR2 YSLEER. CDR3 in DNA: TGCGCCAGCAGCCAAGGATTCGGCAGAAATGAAAAACTGTTTTTT. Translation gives CASSQGFGRNEKLFF.